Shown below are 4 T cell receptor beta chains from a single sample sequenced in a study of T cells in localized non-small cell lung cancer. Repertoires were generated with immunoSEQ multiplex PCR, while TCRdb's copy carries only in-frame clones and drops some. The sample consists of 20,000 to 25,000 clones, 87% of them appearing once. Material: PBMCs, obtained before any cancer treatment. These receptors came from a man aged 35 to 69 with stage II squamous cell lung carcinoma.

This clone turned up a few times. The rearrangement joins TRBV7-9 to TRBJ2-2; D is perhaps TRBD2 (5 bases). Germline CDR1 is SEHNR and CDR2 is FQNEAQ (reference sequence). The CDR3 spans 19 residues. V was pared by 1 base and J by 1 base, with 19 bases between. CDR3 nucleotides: TGTGCCAGCAGCTTAGTGTCGTTCGAGTGGGCGGGGAACACCGGGGAGCTGTTTTTT. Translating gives CASSLVSFEWAGNTGELFF.

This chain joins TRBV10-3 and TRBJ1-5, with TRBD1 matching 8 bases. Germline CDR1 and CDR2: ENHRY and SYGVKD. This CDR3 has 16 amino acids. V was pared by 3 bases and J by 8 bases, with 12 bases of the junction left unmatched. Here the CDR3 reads CAISERRDRTGEPQHF. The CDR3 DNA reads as TGTGCCATCAGTGAACGCCGGGACAGGACCGGGGAGCCCCAGCATTTT.

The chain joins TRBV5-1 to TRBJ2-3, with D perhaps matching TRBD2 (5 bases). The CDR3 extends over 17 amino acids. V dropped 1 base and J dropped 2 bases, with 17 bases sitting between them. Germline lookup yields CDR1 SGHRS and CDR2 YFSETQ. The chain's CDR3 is CASSLWRTGVSTDTQYF. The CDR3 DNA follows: TGCGCCAGCAGCTTGTGGCGGACTGGAGTTTCCACAGATACGCAGTATTTT.

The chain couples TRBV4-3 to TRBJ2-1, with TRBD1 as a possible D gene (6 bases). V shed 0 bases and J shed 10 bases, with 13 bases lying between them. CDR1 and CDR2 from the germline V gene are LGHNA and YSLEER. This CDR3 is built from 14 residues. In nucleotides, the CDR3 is TGCGCCAGCAGCCAAGAAAGTAACAGGGCGGAGCAGTTCTTC. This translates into CASSQESNRAEQFF.